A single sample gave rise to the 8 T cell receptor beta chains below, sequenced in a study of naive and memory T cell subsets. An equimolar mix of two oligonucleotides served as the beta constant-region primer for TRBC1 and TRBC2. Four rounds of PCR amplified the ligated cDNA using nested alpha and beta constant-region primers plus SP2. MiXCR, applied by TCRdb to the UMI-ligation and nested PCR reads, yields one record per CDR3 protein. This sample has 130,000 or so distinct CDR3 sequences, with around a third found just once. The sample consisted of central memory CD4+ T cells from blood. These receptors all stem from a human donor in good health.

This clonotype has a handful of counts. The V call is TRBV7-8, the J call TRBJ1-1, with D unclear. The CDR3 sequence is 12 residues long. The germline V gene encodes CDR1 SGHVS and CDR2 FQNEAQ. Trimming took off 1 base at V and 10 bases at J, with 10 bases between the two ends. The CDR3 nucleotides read TGTGCCAGCAGCTTAGGAACTTCTGGAGCTTTCTTT. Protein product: CASSLGTSGAFF.

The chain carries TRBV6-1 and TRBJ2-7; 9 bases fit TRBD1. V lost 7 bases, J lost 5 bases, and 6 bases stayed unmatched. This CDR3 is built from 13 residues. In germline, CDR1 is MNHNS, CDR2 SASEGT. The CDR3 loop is CASTGTGFNEQYF. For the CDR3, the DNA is TGTGCCAGCACCGGGACAGGGTTTAACGAGCAGTACTTC.

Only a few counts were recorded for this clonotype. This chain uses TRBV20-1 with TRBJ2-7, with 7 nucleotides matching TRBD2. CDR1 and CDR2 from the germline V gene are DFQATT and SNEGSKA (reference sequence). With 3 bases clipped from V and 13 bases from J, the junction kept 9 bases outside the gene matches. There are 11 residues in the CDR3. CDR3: CSASLWEGLYF. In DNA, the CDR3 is TGCAGTGCTAGTCTGTGGGAGGGCCTCTACTTC.

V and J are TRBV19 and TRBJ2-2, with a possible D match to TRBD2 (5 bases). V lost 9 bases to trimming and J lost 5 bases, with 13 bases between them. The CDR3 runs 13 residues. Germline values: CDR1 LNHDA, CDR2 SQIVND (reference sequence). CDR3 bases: TGTGCCAGCACACTAGGCCTTACCGGGGAGCTGTTTTTT. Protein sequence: CASTLGLTGELFF. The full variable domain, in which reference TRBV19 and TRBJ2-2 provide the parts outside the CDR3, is DGGITQSPKYLFRKEGQNVTLSCEQNLNHDAMYWYRQDPGQGLRLIYYSQIVNDFQKGDIAEGYSVSREKKESFPLTVTSAQKNPTAFYLCASTLGLTGELFFGEGSRLTVL.

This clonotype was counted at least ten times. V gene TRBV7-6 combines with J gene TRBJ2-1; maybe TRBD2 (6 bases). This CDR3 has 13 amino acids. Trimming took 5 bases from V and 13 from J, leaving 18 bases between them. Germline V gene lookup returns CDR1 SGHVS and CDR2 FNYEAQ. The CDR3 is CASSLLYGGSQFF. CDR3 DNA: TGTGCCAGCAGCCTCCTCTACGGGGGTAGTCAGTTCTTC.

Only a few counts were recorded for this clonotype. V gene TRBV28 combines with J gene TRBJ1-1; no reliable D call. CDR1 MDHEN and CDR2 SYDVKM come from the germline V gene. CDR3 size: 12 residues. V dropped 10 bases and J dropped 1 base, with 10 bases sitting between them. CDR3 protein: CAITQQNTEAFF. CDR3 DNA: TGTGCCATCACACAGCAGAACACTGAAGCTTTCTTT.

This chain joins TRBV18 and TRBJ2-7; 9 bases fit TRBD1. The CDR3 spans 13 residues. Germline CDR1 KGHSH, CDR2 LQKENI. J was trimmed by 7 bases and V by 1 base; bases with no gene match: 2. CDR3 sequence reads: CASSPLGQGEQYF. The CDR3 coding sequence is TGTGCCAGCTCACCACTGGGACAGGGTGAGCAGTACTTC. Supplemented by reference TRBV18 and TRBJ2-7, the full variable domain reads NAGVMQNPRHLVRRRGQEARLRCSPMKGHSHVYWYRQLPEEGLKFMVYLQKENIIDESGMPKERFSAEFPKEGPSILRIQQVVRGDSAAYFCASSPLGQGEQYFGPGTRLTVT.

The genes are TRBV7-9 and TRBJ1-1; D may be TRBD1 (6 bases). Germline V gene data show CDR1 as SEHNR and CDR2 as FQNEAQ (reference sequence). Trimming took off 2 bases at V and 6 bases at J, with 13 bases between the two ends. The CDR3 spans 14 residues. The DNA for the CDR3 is TGTGCCAGCAGCTTACCCACAGGGATCCCTGAAGCTTTCTTT. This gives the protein CASSLPTGIPEAFF.